This T cell receptor beta chain emerged from a study of beta chain features in type 1 diabetes. General study results and limits: All four CD4+ subsets from Type 1 diabetes patients carried moderately but significantly shorter TCRB CDR3s.

A remark on this clone: Its matching antigen is unknown.

The CDR3 spans 14 residues. Germline CDR1 and CDR2: LNHDA and SQIVND (reference sequence). Trimming left V 5 bases short and J 1 base short, with 11 bases between. TCRB transcripts that were expressed got sequenced, as all of the isolated RNA had been reverse transcribed. TCRdb's table, derived via immunoSEQ multiplex PCR, lists solely in-frame clones and lacks some. The profile shows approximately 52,000 clones, roughly 63% of them singletons. The J gene is TRBJ1-1, the V gene TRBV19; D remains unclear. The receptor's source is a woman aged 25 to 39 with type 1 diabetes. The sequenced material came from stem cell memory CD4+ T cells from blood. In nucleotides, the CDR3 is TGTGCCAGTAGTCCCCCCCCCGGGAACACTGAAGCTTTCTTT. Translated, it gives CASSPPPGNTEAFF.